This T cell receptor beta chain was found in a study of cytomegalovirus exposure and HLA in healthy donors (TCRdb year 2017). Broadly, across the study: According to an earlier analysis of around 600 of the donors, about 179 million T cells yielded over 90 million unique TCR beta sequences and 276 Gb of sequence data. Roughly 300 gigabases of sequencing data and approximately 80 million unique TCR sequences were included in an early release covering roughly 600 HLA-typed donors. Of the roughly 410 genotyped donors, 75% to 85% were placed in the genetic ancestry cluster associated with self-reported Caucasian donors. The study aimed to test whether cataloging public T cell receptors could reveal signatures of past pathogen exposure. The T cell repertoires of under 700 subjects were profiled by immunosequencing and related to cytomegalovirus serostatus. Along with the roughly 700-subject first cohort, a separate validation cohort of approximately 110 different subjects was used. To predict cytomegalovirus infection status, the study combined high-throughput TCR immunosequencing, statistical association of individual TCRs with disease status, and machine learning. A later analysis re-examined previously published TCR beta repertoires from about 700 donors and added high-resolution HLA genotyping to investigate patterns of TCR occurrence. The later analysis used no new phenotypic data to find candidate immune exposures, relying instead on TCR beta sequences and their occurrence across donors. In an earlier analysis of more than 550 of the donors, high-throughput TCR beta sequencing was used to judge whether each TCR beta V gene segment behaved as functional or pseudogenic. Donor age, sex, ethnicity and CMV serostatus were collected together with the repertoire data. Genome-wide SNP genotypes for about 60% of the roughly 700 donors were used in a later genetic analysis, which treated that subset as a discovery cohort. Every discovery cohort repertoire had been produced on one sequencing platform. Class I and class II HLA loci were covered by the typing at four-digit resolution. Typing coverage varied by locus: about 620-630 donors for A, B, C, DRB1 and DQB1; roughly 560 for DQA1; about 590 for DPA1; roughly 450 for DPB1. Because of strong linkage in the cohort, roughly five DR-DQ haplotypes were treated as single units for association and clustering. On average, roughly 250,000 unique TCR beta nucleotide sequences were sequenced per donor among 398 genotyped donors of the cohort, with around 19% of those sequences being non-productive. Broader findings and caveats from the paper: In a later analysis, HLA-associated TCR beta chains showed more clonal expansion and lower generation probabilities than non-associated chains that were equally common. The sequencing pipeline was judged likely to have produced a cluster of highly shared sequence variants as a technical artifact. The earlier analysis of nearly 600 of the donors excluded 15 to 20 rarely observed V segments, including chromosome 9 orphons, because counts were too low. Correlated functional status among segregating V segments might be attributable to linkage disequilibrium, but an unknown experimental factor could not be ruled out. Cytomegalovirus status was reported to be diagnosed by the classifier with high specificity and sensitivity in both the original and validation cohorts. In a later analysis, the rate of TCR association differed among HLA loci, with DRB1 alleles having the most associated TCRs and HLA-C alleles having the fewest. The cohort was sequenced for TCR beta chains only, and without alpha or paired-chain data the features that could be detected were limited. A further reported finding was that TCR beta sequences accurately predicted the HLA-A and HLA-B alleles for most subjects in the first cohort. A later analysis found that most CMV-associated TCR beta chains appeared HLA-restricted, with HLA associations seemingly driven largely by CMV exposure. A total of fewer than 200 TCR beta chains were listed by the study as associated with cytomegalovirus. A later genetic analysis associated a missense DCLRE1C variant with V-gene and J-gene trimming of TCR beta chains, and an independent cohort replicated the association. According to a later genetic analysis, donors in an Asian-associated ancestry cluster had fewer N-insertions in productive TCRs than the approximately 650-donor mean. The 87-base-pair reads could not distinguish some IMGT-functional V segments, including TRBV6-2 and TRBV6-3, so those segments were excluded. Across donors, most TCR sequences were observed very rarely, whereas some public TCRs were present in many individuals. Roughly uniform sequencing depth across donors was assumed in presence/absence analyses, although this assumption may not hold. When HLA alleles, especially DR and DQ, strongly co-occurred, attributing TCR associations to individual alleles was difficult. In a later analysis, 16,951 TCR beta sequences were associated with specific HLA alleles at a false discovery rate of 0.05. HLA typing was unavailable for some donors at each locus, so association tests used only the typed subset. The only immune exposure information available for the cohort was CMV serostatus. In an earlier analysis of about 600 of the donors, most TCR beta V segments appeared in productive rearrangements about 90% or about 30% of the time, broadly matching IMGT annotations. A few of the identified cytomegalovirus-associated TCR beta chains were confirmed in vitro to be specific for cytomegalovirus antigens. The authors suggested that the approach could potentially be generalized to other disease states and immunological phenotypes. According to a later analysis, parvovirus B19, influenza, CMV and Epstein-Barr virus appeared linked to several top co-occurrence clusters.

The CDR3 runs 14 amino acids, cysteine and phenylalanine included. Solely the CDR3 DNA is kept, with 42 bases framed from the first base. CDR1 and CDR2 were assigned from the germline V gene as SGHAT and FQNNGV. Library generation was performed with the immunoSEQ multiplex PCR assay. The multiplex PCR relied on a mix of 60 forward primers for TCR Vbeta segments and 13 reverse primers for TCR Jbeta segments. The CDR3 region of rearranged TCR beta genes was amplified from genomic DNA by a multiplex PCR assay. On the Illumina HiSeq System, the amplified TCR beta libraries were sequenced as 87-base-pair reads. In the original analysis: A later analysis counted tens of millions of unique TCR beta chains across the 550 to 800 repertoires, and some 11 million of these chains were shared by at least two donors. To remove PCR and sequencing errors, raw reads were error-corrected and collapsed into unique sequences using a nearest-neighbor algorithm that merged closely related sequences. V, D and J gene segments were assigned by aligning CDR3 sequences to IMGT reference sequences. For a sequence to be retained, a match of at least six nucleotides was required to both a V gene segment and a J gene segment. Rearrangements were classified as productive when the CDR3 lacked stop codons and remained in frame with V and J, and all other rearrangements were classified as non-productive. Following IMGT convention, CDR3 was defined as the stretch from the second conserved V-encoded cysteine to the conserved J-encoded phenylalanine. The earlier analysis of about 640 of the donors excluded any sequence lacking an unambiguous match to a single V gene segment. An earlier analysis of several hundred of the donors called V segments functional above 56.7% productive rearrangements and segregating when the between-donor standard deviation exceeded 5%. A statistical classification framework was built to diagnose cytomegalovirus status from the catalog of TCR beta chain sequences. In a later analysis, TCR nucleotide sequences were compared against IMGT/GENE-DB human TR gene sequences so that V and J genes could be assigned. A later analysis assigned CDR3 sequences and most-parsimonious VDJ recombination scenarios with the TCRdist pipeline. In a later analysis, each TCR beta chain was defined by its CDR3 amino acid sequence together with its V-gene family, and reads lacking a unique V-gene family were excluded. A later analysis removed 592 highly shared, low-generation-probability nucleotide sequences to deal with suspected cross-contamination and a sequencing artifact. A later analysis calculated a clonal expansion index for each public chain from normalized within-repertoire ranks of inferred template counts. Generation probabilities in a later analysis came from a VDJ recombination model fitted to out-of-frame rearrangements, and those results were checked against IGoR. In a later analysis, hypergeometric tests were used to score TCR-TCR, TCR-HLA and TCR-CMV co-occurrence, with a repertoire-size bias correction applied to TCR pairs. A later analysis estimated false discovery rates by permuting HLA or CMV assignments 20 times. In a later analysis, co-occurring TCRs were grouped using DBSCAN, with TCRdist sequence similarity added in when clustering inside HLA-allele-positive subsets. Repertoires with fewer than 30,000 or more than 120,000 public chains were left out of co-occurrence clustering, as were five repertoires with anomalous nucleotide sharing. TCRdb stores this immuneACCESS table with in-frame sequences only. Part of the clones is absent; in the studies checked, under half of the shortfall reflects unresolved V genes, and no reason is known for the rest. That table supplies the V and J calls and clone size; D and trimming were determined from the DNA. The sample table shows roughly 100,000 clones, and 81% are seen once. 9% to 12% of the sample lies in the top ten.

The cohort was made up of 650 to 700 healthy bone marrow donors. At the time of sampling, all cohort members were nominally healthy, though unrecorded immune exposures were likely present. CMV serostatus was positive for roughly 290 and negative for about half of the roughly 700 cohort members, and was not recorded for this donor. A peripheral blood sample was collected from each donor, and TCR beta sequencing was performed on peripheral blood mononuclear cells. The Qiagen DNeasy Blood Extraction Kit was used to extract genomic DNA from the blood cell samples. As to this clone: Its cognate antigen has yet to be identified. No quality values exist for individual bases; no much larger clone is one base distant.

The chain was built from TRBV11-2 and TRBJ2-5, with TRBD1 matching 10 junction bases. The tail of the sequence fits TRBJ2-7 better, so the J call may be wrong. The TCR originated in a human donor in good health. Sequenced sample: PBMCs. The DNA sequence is TGTGCCAGCAGCTTAACGGACAGGGGGTTCGAGCAGTACTTC. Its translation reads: CASSLTDRGFEQYF.